This T cell receptor beta chain was captured by sequencing in a study of T cell responses to AZD1222 COVID-19 vaccine. Study-level results: Donors were mostly white British, more females; clonal diversity possibly underestimated. Regions 160-218 and 743-854 held dominance among vaccine-associated CD4 TCRs, which spanned spike. Variant regions that are unmutated are reportedly the target of nearly half of spike-specific TCRs.

Assay used: immunoSEQ multiplex PCR; TCRdb lists only in-frame clones, some missing. This table has around 220,000 clones, roughly 94% appearing once. On this clone: Its antigen is still unknown. The junction departs from the called germline gene at one end, perhaps through a read error.

This CDR3 has 16 residues. The germline V gene encodes CDR1 MNHEY and CDR2 SVGAGI. The chain recombines TRBV6-5 with TRBJ2-7; 11 bases fit TRBD1. The specimen was peripheral blood, collected 28 days after the second dose of the MenACWY control vaccine. The receptor was isolated from an adult who received the MenACWY meningococcal vaccine as a control. The CDR3 region has the DNA TGTGCCAGCCGTTATCTGTTGGGACAGGGGGTCTACGAGCAGTACTTC. Translated, it gives CASRYLLGQGVYEQYF.